The rows below give T cell receptor beta chains drawn from one sample of a study of graft-versus-host responses after intestinal transplantation. Method: immunoSEQ multiplex PCR; TCRdb's copy keeps in-frame clones and lacks some. The sample lists about 100,000 clones, about 90% occurring once. These receptors are not linked to any known antigen. The sample here was unstimulated CD4+ T cells sorted from spleen or lymph node cells, taken before intestinal transplant. Receptors were obtained from a human donor who received an intestinal transplant. CDR3s include the opening cysteine and the closing phenylalanine or tryptophan. D genes are given only for firm matches. Clone sizes are given selectively: once, few, many, or a class where the clone is expanded.

TGTGCCAGCATCGGCATCCGGGGGGTATATGGCTACACCTTC,CASIGIRGVYGYTF,TRBV28,TRBJ1-2,NA,once
TGTGCCATCAGTGATCTGGAGACCCAGTACTTC,CAISDLETQYF,TRBV10-3,TRBJ2-5,NA,NA
TGTGCCAGCAGCCGAGGGACAGGGGGCTACTACGAGCAGTACTTC,CASSRGTGGYYEQYF,TRBV11-3,TRBJ2-7,TRBD1,NA
TGTGCCAGCAGCCCCCAGCGAAGCTCCTACAATGAGCAGTTCTTC,CASSPQRSSYNEQFF,TRBV5-4,TRBJ2-1,NA,NA
TGTGCCAGCAGCTTCCCGGGACAGGATTTTGCTGAAGCTTTCTTT,CASSFPGQDFAEAFF,TRBV5-4,TRBJ1-1,TRBD1,NA
TGTGCCAGCAGTGAAGCGCCGACACTAAAGACAGGGGTCCGTCAGCCCCAGCATTTT,CASSEAPTLKTGVRQPQHF,TRBV6-1,TRBJ1-5,TRBD1,NA
TGTGCCAGCACCCGACGTATAACAGGAGGGACCGGGGAGCTGTTTTTT,CASTRRITGGTGELFF,TRBV2,TRBJ2-2,NA,NA
TGTGCCAGCAGCTCCGAAGGGGGCGCGGTGGGGGAGCAGTACTTC,CASSSEGGAVGEQYF,TRBV11-2,TRBJ2-7,TRBD1,NA
TGTGCCAGTAGTGCCTCACTAGCGGGAGGAAAGTTTGGGCAGTTCTTC,CASSASLAGGKFGQFF,TRBV19,TRBJ2-1,TRBD2,NA
TGTGCCACCTACACGGGGATTTCTGGAAACACCATATATTTT,CATYTGISGNTIYF,TRBV10-3,TRBJ1-3,NA,few
TGCGCCAGCAGCTCAACTCTAGCGGGAGGGCCCGGGACCTACAATGAGCAGTTCTTC,CASSSTLAGGPGTYNEQFF,TRBV5-1,TRBJ2-1,TRBD2,NA
TGTGCCAGCAGTTTATATCAGGGAGGGGTTGGCTATGGCTACACCTTC,CASSLYQGGVGYGYTF,TRBV28,TRBJ1-2,NA,NA
TGTGCCAGCAGCCAAGACCTATTGAACACTGAAGCTTTCTTT,CASSQDLLNTEAFF,TRBV4-2,TRBJ1-1,NA,once
TGCGCCAGCAGCTTGGACTTTATCGGAAGTGAGCAGTTCTTC,CASSLDFIGSEQFF,TRBV5-1,TRBJ2-1,NA,NA
TGTGCCAGCAGCTTGGCGTCAGGCTCCACCTATGGCTACACCTTC,CASSLASGSTYGYTF,TRBV5-4,TRBJ1-2,NA,NA
TGCGCCAGCTACCCGATTGGGGCTTCTCAAGAGACCCAGTACTTC,CASYPIGASQETQYF,TRBV5-1,TRBJ2-5,NA,NA
TGTGCCAGTAGGACAGGGCAAGAGACCCAGTACTTC,CASRTGQETQYF,TRBV9,TRBJ2-5,TRBD1,NA
TGTGCCAGCAGTGATGGTAGCGTAGAGACCCAGTACTTC,CASSDGSVETQYF,TRBV6-1,TRBJ2-5,NA,NA
TGCGCCAGCAGCCAACCTAAGGCCAGGGGATATACGCAGTATTTT,CASSQPKARGYTQYF,TRBV4-1,TRBJ2-3,NA,NA
TGTGCCTGGAGTCCACCAACAGGGCTTCGGGGCTACACCTTC,CAWSPPTGLRGYTF,TRBV30,TRBJ1-2,NA,NA
TGTGCCAGCAGCTCCCCACAAGCTTATCGGTACAATGAGCAGTTCTTC,CASSSPQAYRYNEQFF,TRBV7-9,TRBJ2-1,NA,once
TGTGCCAGCAGCGTAGCCGGGGAACGCACAGATACGCAGTATTTT,CASSVAGERTDTQYF,TRBV9,TRBJ2-3,NA,NA
TGTGCCAGCAGTGGAGGACTAGCGGGGGGGGAGACCCAGTACTTC,CASSGGLAGGETQYF,TRBV2,TRBJ2-5,TRBD2,NA
TGTGCCAGCAGTTACTTTACGTCGGTCTACGAGCAGTACTTC,CASSYFTSVYEQYF,TRBV2,TRBJ2-7,NA,NA
TGTGCCAGCACTACTACCATGAACACTGAAGCTTTCTTT,CASTTTMNTEAFF,TRBV6-1,TRBJ1-1,NA,NA
TGTGCCAGCAGCTTAGCAGCGGGGAATAATGAAAAGCTGTTTTTT,CASSLAAGNNEKLFF,TRBV7-6,TRBJ1-4,NA,NA
TGTGCCAGCAGTCAGGAGGGGACTGAAGCTTTCTTT,CASSQEGTEAFF,TRBV28,TRBJ1-1,NA,once
TGCGCCAGCAGCTTGGCTGAGGAATTCGAGCAGTTCTTC,CASSLAEEFEQFF,TRBV5-1,TRBJ2-1,NA,NA
TGCGCCAGCAGTGAGTACGGGGGAGTGAACACTGAAGCTTTCTTT,CASSEYGGVNTEAFF,TRBV10-2,TRBJ1-1,NA,NA
TGTGCCAGCAGCCAAGCTCTCGTGACAGGGGTTCAGCCCCAGCATTTT,CASSQALVTGVQPQHF,TRBV4-2,TRBJ1-5,TRBD1,NA
TGCGCCAGCAGCCAAGATAAAGCGAGGCTCCCCAACACAGATACGCAGTATTTT,CASSQDKARLPNTDTQYF,TRBV4-1,TRBJ2-3,NA,NA
TGTGCCAGCAGCGTAGCTCCCAGTGAGAGGGGGACTGAAGCTTTCTTT,CASSVAPSERGTEAFF,TRBV9,TRBJ1-1,NA,once
TGTGCCAGCAGCCGAGCGGGAGTTACCGGGGAGCTGTTTTTT,CASSRAGVTGELFF,TRBV5-4,TRBJ2-2,TRBD2,few
TGTGCCAGCAGTTACTGGAGGGATCGATACAATGAGCAGTTCTTC,CASSYWRDRYNEQFF,TRBV6-5,TRBJ2-1,NA,NA
TGTGCCAGCAGCTTAGCTTCCAGCAATCAGCCCCAGCATTTT,CASSLASSNQPQHF,TRBV7-9,TRBJ1-5,NA,NA
TGTGCCAGCAGCCAAGGTAGCGGGAGAAGAGATACGCAGTATTTT,CASSQGSGRRDTQYF,TRBV11-3,TRBJ2-3,TRBD2,NA
TGTGCCAGCAGCCGGACTAGCGGGGGGGTTATATACAATGAGCAGTTCTTC,CASSRTSGGVIYNEQFF,TRBV27,TRBJ2-1,TRBD2,NA
TGTGCCAGCAGCTTAGGAGGTGGACGGGGAGGAATAGGACTGGATGAGCAGTTCTTC,CASSLGGGRGGIGLDEQFF,TRBV7-6,TRBJ2-1,NA,NA
TGCAGCACCGGACAGGGCGGTCCGAAGGACTATGGCTACACCTTC,CSTGQGGPKDYGYTF,TRBV29-1,TRBJ1-2,TRBD1,NA
TGTGCCAGCAGTGAATCGGAATACGAGCAGTACTTC,CASSESEYEQYF,TRBV2,TRBJ2-7,NA,NA
TGTGCCAGTAGTATAATGTATAGCATTCAGTACTTC,CASSIMYSIQYF,TRBV19,TRBJ2-4,NA,NA
TGTGCCAGCAGAGGGGACACTCATTATAGCAATCAGCCCCAGCATTTT,CASRGDTHYSNQPQHF,TRBV2,TRBJ1-5,NA,NA
TGTGCCAGCAGCCAGGACCCTCAGCATTACTACGAGCAGTACTTC,CASSQDPQHYYEQYF,TRBV6-1,TRBJ2-7,NA,NA
TGCGCCAGCAGCCAATCACCACAGGGTCTGGGGGGTGAAAAACTGTTTTTT,CASSQSPQGLGGEKLFF,TRBV5-1,TRBJ1-4,NA,NA
TGTGCCTGGAGTCCTGGGGGAAACACCATATATTTT,CAWSPGGNTIYF,TRBV30,TRBJ1-3,NA,few
TGTGCCAGCAGCAAGGGACTAGCCTCCAATGAGCAGTTCTTC,CASSKGLASNEQFF,TRBV7-3,TRBJ2-1,TRBD2,NA
TGTGCCAGCAGTGAAAGGTCAGGGATTGATGGCTACACCTTC,CASSERSGIDGYTF,TRBV6-1,TRBJ1-2,NA,NA
TGTGCCAGCAGCCCTACCGGGGACTCCTACGAGCAGTACTTC,CASSPTGDSYEQYF,TRBV7-3,TRBJ2-7,NA,NA
TGTGCCAGTAGTAGCCGTCGATGGAACACTGAAGCTTTCTTT,CASSSRRWNTEAFF,TRBV19,TRBJ1-1,NA,NA
TGTGCCAGCAGCTCCCGCGGGAGGGCTTACACAGATACGCAGTATTTT,CASSSRGRAYTDTQYF,TRBV5-4,TRBJ2-3,TRBD2,NA
TGTGCCAGCAGCTCCCGGTTGCCCTACGAGCAGTACTTC,CASSSRLPYEQYF,TRBV11-1,TRBJ2-7,NA,NA
TGTGCCAGCAGCTTCGACAGAATCACTGAAGCTTTCTTT,CASSFDRITEAFF,TRBV7-9,TRBJ1-1,NA,NA
TGCGCCAGCAGCGGTGATGGCTCTGGGGCCAACGTCCTGACTTTC,CASSGDGSGANVLTF,TRBV5-1,TRBJ2-6,NA,once
TGTGCCAGCAGTGAAGGGCAGGAGACCCAGTACTTC,CASSEGQETQYF,TRBV2,TRBJ2-5,NA,NA
TGTGCCAGCAGCTTTTTACTAGTTGGCTATACGCAGTATTTT,CASSFLLVGYTQYF,TRBV7-2,TRBJ2-3,NA,NA
TGTGCCAGCAGCGCAGTCGGGGGCTACACCTTC,CASSAVGGYTF,TRBV9,TRBJ1-2,NA,NA
TGCGCCAGCAGCACGGGACAGCCGTACGAGCAGTACTTC,CASSTGQPYEQYF,TRBV5-1,TRBJ2-7,TRBD1,NA
TGTGCCAGCAGCCAAGATGGAGCGGGAGGGAAAGAGACCCAGTACTTC,CASSQDGAGGKETQYF,TRBV4-2,TRBJ2-5,TRBD2,NA
TGTGCCAGCAGCTTAGCTCCTTCGGCCGGGTGGCTGTTTTTT,CASSLAPSAGWLFF,TRBV7-2,TRBJ2-2,NA,NA